Below, 22 T cell receptor beta chains from the same sample are listed, as sequenced in a study of blood T cell repertoires in COVID-19. TCRdb's table, derived via immunoSEQ multiplex PCR, lists solely in-frame clones and lacks some. The repertoire holds approximately 31,000 clones, with around 89% as singletons. Sequenced material: peripheral blood. The receptors were sampled from a man aged 60-69 years with active COVID-19.

The rearrangement joins TRBV28 to TRBJ2-2; weak D call: TRBD1 (5 bases). Trimming took off 4 bases at V and 0 bases at J, with 9 bases between the two ends. CDR3 length equals 15 residues. CDR1 MDHEN and CDR2 SYDVKM come from the germline V gene. For the CDR3, the DNA is TGTGCCAGCAGTTCCCTGACAGCGAACACCGGGGAGCTGTTTTTT. Its translation: CASSSLTANTGELFF.

The genes are TRBV29-1 and TRBJ1-4; D is possibly TRBD1 (6 bases). This CDR3 contains 15 residues. Germline V CDR1 and CDR2: SQVTM, ANQGSEA. V lost 2 bases and J lost 6, with 16 bases in between. CDR3: CSVESAQGLYEKLFF. As DNA, the CDR3 is TGCAGCGTTGAAAGTGCCCAGGGGTTGTATGAAAAACTGTTTTTT.

The V gene is TRBV7-2, the J gene TRBJ2-5; TRBD1 matches at 8 bases. The ends lost 5 bases at V and 0 bases at J; junction bases unmatched: 8. CDR1 SGHTA and CDR2 FQGNSA come from the germline V gene. CDR3 length equals 16 residues. The CDR3 bases are TGTGCCAGCAGCCAGGGGGCGGGATCGAACCAAGAGACCCAGTACTTC. It yields the protein CASSQGAGSNQETQYF.

The V call is TRBV10-3, the J call TRBJ1-1, with 7 nucleotides matching TRBD1. V trimming: 8 bases; J trimming: 0 bases; junction bases outside the gene matches: 6. The CDR3 is 14 residues long. CDR1 and CDR2 from the germline V gene are ENHRY and SYGVKD. The CDR3 sequence: CAIATGAMNTEAFF. The CDR3 coding sequence is TGTGCCATCGCCACAGGGGCGATGAACACTGAAGCTTTCTTT.

The J gene is TRBJ2-7, the V gene TRBV27; 8 bases match TRBD2. Germline V gene data show CDR1 as MNHEY and CDR2 as SMNVEV (reference sequence). Losses at the gene ends were 5 bases for V and 0 bases for J; bases not matched to a gene: 21. This CDR3 spans 20 amino acids. The CDR3 here is CASSPSFPGDSGAYSYEQYF. The CDR3 DNA reads as TGTGCCAGCAGTCCTTCTTTCCCCGGAGATAGCGGGGCCTACTCCTACGAGCAGTACTTC.

V gene TRBV5-1 combines with J gene TRBJ2-5, with TRBD1 matching 8 bases. This CDR3 is built from 15 residues. Unmatched junction bases numbered 10, after V lost 4 bases and J lost 5 bases. Germline loops: CDR1 SGHRS, CDR2 YFSETQ. The CDR3 reads CASSTGQGQVETQYF. In DNA, the CDR3 is TGCGCCAGCAGCACAGGACAGGGCCAAGTGGAGACCCAGTACTTC.

This clone has more than one count but fewer than ten. The genes are TRBV12-5 and TRBJ1-1, with 7 bases aligning to TRBD1. Germline CDR1 and CDR2: LGHNT and FRNRAP. J was trimmed by 7 bases and V by 1 base; bases with no gene match: 9. The CDR3 has 15 amino acids. The CDR3 region has the DNA TGTGCTAGTGGTTTGGGGATAAGGGGGCAAAGTGAAGCTTTCTTT. It translates to CASGLGIRGQSEAFF.

CDR3 in amino acids: CASSQVRDRGYEQYF. As DNA, the CDR3 is TGCGCCAGCAGCCAAGTACGGGACAGAGGCTACGAGCAGTACTTC. The rearrangement links TRBV4-3 to TRBJ2-7; TRBD1 aligns across 7 bases. This CDR3 has 15 amino acids. V lost 1 base, J lost 3 bases, and 6 bases stayed unmatched. CDR1 is LGHNA, CDR2 YSLEER, per germline.

The chain combines TRBV29-1 with TRBJ2-5; D might be TRBD1 (6 bases). The V end was cut by 4 bases, the J end by 5 bases, with 17 bases between. The germline CDR1 and CDR2 sequences are SQVTM and ANQGSEA. This CDR3 region has 14 residues. CDR3 DNA sequence: TGCAGCGTTGCTCGGCAGGGGTGGTTTGAGACCCAGTACTTC. Encoded protein: CSVARQGWFETQYF.

This chain links TRBV6-5 with TRBJ2-3, with D possibly matching TRBD2 (5 bases). Germline-derived CDR1 and CDR2 are MNHEY and SVGAGI. This CDR3 is 13 amino acids long. CDR3 in amino acids: CGLRAEGTDTQYF. The CDR3 DNA is TGTGGTCTCCGCGCCGAGGGTACAGATACGCAGTATTTT.

This clone has just one count. V gene TRBV18 combines with J gene TRBJ2-7; tentatively, D is TRBD2 (6 bases). Trimming took 3 bases from V and 4 from J, leaving 13 bases between them. CDR3 length: 14 amino acids. Germline V gene lookup returns CDR1 KGHSH and CDR2 LQKENI. This CDR3 reads CASSPTGRDYEQYF. In DNA, the CDR3 is TGTGCCAGCTCACCGACGGGGCGGGATTACGAGCAGTACTTC.

The chain combines TRBV18 with TRBJ1-4; 10 nucleotides match TRBD1. Losses at the gene ends were 3 bases for V and 5 bases for J; bases not matched to a gene: 3. This CDR3 comprises 15 residues. Germline V lookup: CDR1 KGHSH, CDR2 LQKENI. The chain's CDR3 is CASSPPGQGNEKLFF. Written as DNA, the CDR3 is TGTGCCAGCTCACCGCCGGGACAGGGGAATGAAAAACTGTTTTTT.

The V and J genes are TRBV5-6 and TRBJ1-4, with a weak D call TRBD1 (5 bases). The CDR3 has 15 amino acids. V lost 4 bases to trimming and J lost 4 bases, with 14 bases between them. Germline values: CDR1 SGHDT, CDR2 YYEEEE. The CDR3 DNA reads as TGTGCCAGCAGCGCCGTAAATCAGGGTAATGAAAAACTGTTTTTT. Translation gives CASSAVNQGNEKLFF.

The chain combines TRBV11-2 with TRBJ2-2; D gene ambiguous. Trimming cost V 5 bases and J 7 bases, with 8 bases left between them. This CDR3 comprises 12 residues. Germline-derived CDR1 and CDR2 are SGHAT and FQNNGV. The CDR3 DNA reads TGTGCCAGCAGCCCCCCGGTCGGGGAGCTGTTTTTT. Its translation: CASSPPVGELFF. Complete variable domain (other parts from reference TRBV11-2 and TRBJ2-2): EAGVAQSPRYKIIEKRQSVAFWCNPISGHATLYWYQQILGQGPKLLIQFQNNGVVDDSQLPKDRFSAERLKGVDSTLKIQPAKLEDSAVYLCASSPPVGELFFGEGSRLTVL.

This chain connects TRBV19 to TRBJ1-4; D gene uncertain. The germline CDR1 and CDR2 sequences are LNHDA and SQIVND (reference sequence). The V end was cut by 3 bases, the J end by 8 bases, with 7 bases between. The CDR3 has 12 amino acids. Here the CDR3 reads CASSIGGEKLFF. Here the CDR3 DNA reads TGTGCCAGTAGTATTGGAGGGGAAAAACTGTTTTTT.

The V gene is TRBV7-3, the J gene TRBJ2-3, with D tentatively TRBD1 (6 bases). The length of the CDR3 is 15 residues. Germline V CDR1 and CDR2: SGHTA, FQGTGA. The V end lost 5 bases, the J end lost 4 bases, and 16 bases lay between the germline ends. The CDR3 region has the DNA TGTGCCAGCAGCCCAAAAAAGGGGGTAGCAGATACGCAGTATTTT. Translated, it gives CASSPKKGVADTQYF.

The sample holds one count of this clone. This rearrangement joins TRBV9 to TRBJ2-2; TRBD1 aligns across 7 bases. The J segment lost 3 bases and the V segment lost 4 bases, leaving 9 bases of the junction unmatched. Germline CDR1 is SGDLS and CDR2 is YYNGEE. The CDR3 is 16 residues long. This CDR3 reads CASSSRHRGDTGELFF. The DNA of the CDR3 is TGTGCCAGCAGCTCGCGGCACAGGGGAGACACCGGGGAGCTGTTTTTT.

V and J are TRBV4-1 and TRBJ2-2; possible D gene TRBD1, 6 bases. The CDR3 totals 16 residues. Germline V gene data show CDR1 as MGHRA and CDR2 as YSYEKL. V gave up 2 bases and J gave up 3 bases, with 13 bases separating them. The CDR3 protein is CASSQPLDSYTGELFF. The CDR3 DNA sequence: TGCGCCAGCAGCCAACCCCTGGACAGTTACACCGGGGAGCTGTTTTTT.

V and J are TRBV5-1 and TRBJ1-2; 7 bases align to TRBD1. Germline lookup yields CDR1 SGHRS and CDR2 YFSETQ. J was trimmed by 7 bases and V by 4 bases; bases with no gene match: 10. CDR3 size: 14 residues. As DNA, the CDR3 is TGCGCCAGCAGCCTGGAAACAGGACAGGTTGGCTACACCTTC. It specifies CASSLETGQVGYTF.

V is TRBV5-1 and J is TRBJ1-3; possible D gene TRBD1, 6 bases. This CDR3 comprises 14 residues. Trimming shortened V by 3 bases and J by 0 bases, and 7 bases separated the two germline ends. The germline V gene has CDR1 SGHRS and CDR2 YFSETQ. CDR3 residues: CASSSDSSGNTIYF. CDR3 nucleotide sequence: TGCGCCAGCAGCTCGGACAGCTCTGGAAACACCATATATTTT.

This clone has only one observation. The chain carries TRBV5-1 and TRBJ1-3; no clear D gene. V lost 1 base to trimming and J lost 4 bases, with 9 bases between them. From germline, CDR1 is SGHRS and CDR2 YFSETQ. This CDR3 is 14 amino acids long. CDR3 sequence reads: CASSLWSGGNTIYF. CDR3 in DNA: TGCGCCAGCAGCTTGTGGTCAGGCGGAAACACCATATATTTT.

This chain joins TRBV7-8 and TRBJ2-7; possibly TRBD2 for D (6 bases). The CDR3 covers 15 residues. Between the trimmed V and J ends, which lost 1 base and 0 bases, there was a span of 10 bases. CDR1 is SGHVS, CDR2 FQNEAQ, per germline. CDR3 residues: CASSLEEGVSYEQYF. CDR3 nucleotides: TGTGCCAGCAGCTTAGAGGAGGGAGTCTCCTACGAGCAGTACTTC.